Here is one TCR beta chain with its context. This clone was seen only once. It has no known antigen specificity. Base qualities are not provided; no much larger clone lies one nucleotide away. The germline V and J ends show losses of 3 bases and 3 bases respectively, and no gene match explains 11 bases of the junction. The CDR3 spans 16 residues, from the cysteine through the phenylalanine. Solely the CDR3 DNA is kept, with 48 bases framed from the first base. CDR1 and CDR2 were assigned from the germline V gene (reference sequence) as SGHNT and YYREEE. This sample was included in a study of shared T cell receptors in the human thymus (dated by TCRdb to the early 2020s). Describing the broader study: The study examined how self-reactive, shared T-cell receptor alpha chains are generated in the human thymus.

The library relied on the immunoSEQ multiplex PCR assay. What TCRdb holds here is the immuneACCESS table cut down to in-frame rearrangements. Part of the clones is not present; checked against another copy, under half of the missing clones reflect an unresolved V gene, and the others are unexplained. The sample has fewer than 700,000 clones on record, around 89% of them singletons. Together, the top ten hold around 0.0099% of the sample. This sample was shared with a second study, whose subject was human thymus T cells. The second study's authors report: Immunologically healthy infants undergoing open corrective cardiac surgery for congenital heart defects in Finland were used as donors. Thymus tissue was obtained as surgical resects removed during corrective cardiac surgery. Usage of V and J gene segments appeared to be biased in both the thymic and the peripheral blood repertoires. According to the related research, thymic TCR repertoires were highly overlapping among unrelated individuals. The study described the TCR alpha and beta repertoires in roughly 8 infant thymus samples and a handful of matching peripheral blood samples. The infant donors were roughly 7 to 244 days old, and the cohort included about 6 males and two females. Thymocytes were freed from the tissue by mechanical means and kept at -70 degrees C as pellets of roughly 10-32 million cells. Genomic DNA was extracted from frozen cell pellets with a QIAsymphony instrument. The immunoSEQ multiplex PCR assay was used to amplify the TCRB and TCRAD loci from a standardized quantity of quality-controlled genomic DNA. Amplicons spanned the V(D)J region at a length sufficient to cover the CDR3 and identify V and J genes. Through the commercial immunoSEQ service, the amplicons were sequenced on an Illumina platform. Corrections for primer bias and sequencing errors followed previously described methods, while TCRAD and TCRB definitions were based on the IMGT database. The repertoires were analysed using immunoSEQ Analyzer 3.0 and VDJTools for basic statistics, V/J segment usage, diversity estimates, rarefaction and pairwise overlap. Diversity was estimated using the Chao1, ChaoE, Efron-Thisted, Shannon and inverse Simpson indices, and was also estimated on datasets down-sampled to the size of the smallest sample. Repertoire overlap was assessed by strict matching of CDR3 nucleotide sequence, V gene and J gene, and clustering was done by Jaccard-based multidimensional scaling. On average, thymus samples gave 650,000 to 1,000,000 unique TCRB clonotypes, whereas blood samples gave about 92,000.

Rearrangement joined TRBV5-4 to TRBJ2-7; 8 of the junction bases match TRBD2. Material for sequencing was thymocytes. This TCR derives from a boy under two years old with a congenital heart defect. Donor details come from another sample of the same person, matched by shared clones. The CDR3 amino acid sequence is: CASSCSAGVGDYEQYF. The DNA reads as follows: TGTGCCAGCAGCTGTTCAGCGGGAGTGGGCGACTACGAGCAGTACTTC.